This paragraph covers one T cell receptor beta chain sequence. It has no known antigen specificity. No much larger clone exists at a distance of one base, and base qualities are not known. At the junction V is shortened by 1 base and J by 1 base, with 10 bases in between. The CDR3 covers 16 residues, taking in both the cysteine and the phenylalanine. The kept DNA is CDR3 alone, 48 bases in frame from the first base. Reading the germline V gene gives CDR1 MNHNS and CDR2 SASEGT. The library was generated by the immunoSEQ multiplex PCR assay. For TCR sequencing, RNA was extracted from every sample and reverse transcribed into cDNA to serve as template. SuperScript III was used to make first-strand cDNA, primed with a 2:1 mix of oligo-dT and random hexamers. A synthetic immune receptor repertoire was used to measure amplification bias, and any remaining bias was corrected computationally. The authors processed their data as follows. Raw reads were preprocessed to remove errors, and CDR3 was defined by IMGT conventions from the conserved cysteine to phenylalanine. Clonality was calculated as 1 minus Shannon entropy normalized by log2 of the number of productive unique TCRs. Whether each scalp clone was CD4 or CD8 was inferred by checking scalp TCRbeta sequences against the CD4 and CD8 repertoires from sorted blood. TCRdb stores this immuneACCESS table with in-frame sequences only. Part of the clones is absent; in the studies checked, under half of the shortfall reflects unresolved V genes, and no reason is known for the rest. V, J and clone size derive from that table, while D and trimming were established from the DNA sequence. The sample data list 110,000 or so clones, and around 58% of these were observed just once. The ten top clones hold about 31% of the sample.

This entry belongs to a study of CD8+ T cells in alopecia areata (dated by TCRdb to between 2018 and 2020). At the level of the whole study: The treated patients, all with moderate-to-severe alopecia areata, were enrolled in an open-label pilot trial of oral tofacitinib given at 5 to 10 mg twice daily. Tofacitinib was administered for 6 to 18 months, and 6 months of follow-up off drug were then conducted to assess delayed response and recurrence. In treated patients, disease severity was measured using the SALT score, which gives the percentage of scalp surface area affected. High-throughput TCRbeta sequencing was used to examine T cell clonal expansion in alopecia areata in both the C3H/HeJ mouse model and human patients. Human TCRbeta sequencing covered scalp tissue and sorted CD4+ and CD8+ peripheral blood T cells from patchy and totalis/universalis alopecia areata patients and healthy controls. Biopsies were taken from tofacitinib-treated patients at baseline and at 4 and 24 weeks of treatment, and a later scalp biopsy was taken in several of the tofacitinib-treated patients. Scalp clonality was compared across normal scalp (n=4), patchy alopecia areata scalp (n=8), and alopecia totalis/universalis scalp (n=8). RNA was extracted with the PAXgene miRNA kit for fixed scalp, the miRNeasy kit for PBMCs, and the RNeasy kit for mouse skin. immunoSEQ multiplex PCR using 35 Vbeta forward primers and 13 Jbeta reverse primers was used to amplify TCRbeta CDR3 regions. Summary of the overall study and its limitations: Unlike mouse skin, where gammadelta T cells dominate, normal human skin contains resident alphabeta T cells that get sequenced too, which complicates analysis of the scalp TCR repertoire. Compared with mice, TCR sequences shared between patients were less clear, possibly partly because of HLA diversity across the patient population. Because the treated cohort was small and included a single nonresponder, larger studies are needed to assess links between baseline CD8+ expansion and response. Compared with normal scalp, lesional scalp had higher clonality and more expanded CD8+ clones, particularly in alopecia totalis/universalis, a pattern that suggests antigenic drive. Many expanded lesional clones persisted in scalp and blood during tofacitinib treatment, which may partly explain relapse after stopping treatment. Tofacitinib significantly lowered scalp clonality and the number of expanded CD8+ clones among the top 100 scalp clones.

In the paper's terms, the time point label means: around 4 weeks on oral tofacitinib. The treatment or condition label, read with the paper, signifies: oral pan-JAK inhibitor, 5-10 mg twice daily. Lesional scalp punch biopsies and peripheral blood were obtained from alopecia areata patients. After PBMCs were isolated by density centrifugation and stained for CD3, CD4 and CD8, a FACSAria was used to sort CD4+ and CD8+ T cells. The sequences come from CD8+ T cells sorted from blood, collected at week 4, from a patient treated with tofacitinib. Recombination connected TRBV6-1 to TRBJ2-2; the D segment cannot be called with confidence. This sequence was found in a human donor with alopecia areata. The nucleotides are TGTGCCAGCAGTGAAGGAGGAGACTGGAACACCGGGGAGCTGTTTTTT. Its translation reads: CASSEGGDWNTGELFF.